Below are 22 T cell receptor beta chains sequenced from a single sample in a study of control samples from healthy donors and cancer patients. The assay was immunoSEQ multiplex PCR, and TCRdb's table has in-frame clones only and misses some. The data contain 200,000 or so clones, 91% of them singletons. Source material: blood. The receptors come from a man under 40 in good health.

This chain joins TRBV7-9 and TRBJ1-3; D is perhaps TRBD1 (5 bases). Trimming pared 2 bases from V and 3 bases from J, leaving 14 bases between. The germline V gene encodes CDR1 SEHNR and CDR2 FQNEAQ (reference sequence). The CDR3 length is 16 residues. The CDR3 bases are TGTGCCAGCAGCTTACGGGGGTACAACCTTGGAAACACCATATATTTT. Amino acids: CASSLRGYNLGNTIYF.

V usage is TRBV19 and J usage is TRBJ1-1; D is perhaps TRBD1 (5 bases). The V end lost 6 bases, the J end lost 4 bases, and 21 bases lay between the germline ends. This CDR3 contains 16 residues. Germline V lookup: CDR1 LNHDA, CDR2 SQIVND (reference sequence). Here the CDR3 reads CASSLPLEGRSTEAFF. The CDR3 region has the DNA TGTGCCAGTAGCCTTCCTCTGGAGGGGCGCAGCACTGAAGCTTTCTTT.

This clone occurred once. The V call is TRBV7-9, the J call TRBJ2-7, with TRBD2 as a possible D gene (5 bases). Germline loops: CDR1 SEHNR, CDR2 FQNEAQ (reference sequence). V was shortened by 5 bases and J by 4 bases, with 9 bases between the two germline ends. CDR3 size: 12 residues. The CDR3: CASSRGSYEQYF. The CDR3 region has the DNA TGTGCCAGCAGCCGAGGGAGTTACGAGCAGTACTTC.

V usage is TRBV27 and J usage is TRBJ2-7; TRBD2 aligns across 10 bases. Germline V gives CDR1 MNHEY, CDR2 SMNVEV (reference sequence). Germline trimming cut 4 bases from V and 2 bases from J; bases unmatched to any gene: 5. The CDR3 runs to 15 residues. The CDR3 is CASSSSGGAPYEQYF. The CDR3 region has the DNA TGTGCCAGCAGTTCGAGCGGGGGGGCCCCCTACGAGCAGTACTTC.

V is TRBV10-2 and J is TRBJ2-3; weak D call: TRBD1 (5 bases). Germline V lookup: CDR1 WSHSY, CDR2 SAAADI. This CDR3 contains 13 residues. V dropped 4 bases and J dropped 3 bases, with 8 bases sitting between them. CDR3 sequence: CASSVYRTDTQYF. The CDR3 nucleotides are TGCGCCAGCAGTGTGTACAGGACAGATACGCAGTATTTT.

This clone was detected once. The chain couples TRBV5-1 to TRBJ2-3, with D perhaps matching TRBD1 (6 bases). The CDR3 length is 14 residues. Trimming stripped 0 bases from V and 6 bases from J, with 11 bases between. Germline V gene sequence: CDR1 SGHRS, CDR2 YFSETQ. The CDR3 DNA reads as TGCGCCAGCAGCTTGGCTGGGGGCGCGGATACGCAGTATTTT. This codes for CASSLAGGADTQYF.

This rearrangement joins TRBV6-5 to TRBJ2-1; no firm D call. There are 13 residues in the CDR3. Per the germline V gene, CDR1 is MNHEY and CDR2 is SVGAGI. Trimming left V 8 bases short and J 7 bases short, with 15 bases between. The CDR3 reads CASSPNGANEQFF. The CDR3 nucleotides are TGTGCCAGCTCCCCTAACGGCGCGAATGAGCAGTTCTTC.

The V gene is TRBV24-1, the J gene TRBJ1-2; no clear D. V was clipped by 2 bases and J by 5 bases, with 5 bases between them. CDR1 is KGHDR, CDR2 SFDVKD, per germline. The CDR3 is 12 amino acids. The CDR3: CATSDSGYGYTF. CDR3 DNA sequence: TGTGCCACCAGTGATTCAGGTTATGGCTACACCTTC.

The chain employs TRBV6-4 and TRBJ1-1, with 7 bases aligning to TRBD1. From germline, CDR1 is MRHNA and CDR2 SNTAGT. The trim removed 0 bases at V and 0 bases at J, leaving 13 bases unmatched. The length of the CDR3 is 19 residues. The CDR3 DNA follows: TGTGCCAGCAGTGACTCGTGCGACAGGGCCGCCCGATTGAACACTGAAGCTTTCTTT. Protein sequence: CASSDSCDRAARLNTEAFF.

The J gene is TRBJ1-1, the V gene TRBV7-9; D is unresolved. Germline lookup yields CDR1 SEHNR and CDR2 FQNEAQ (reference sequence). Between the trimmed V and J ends, which lost 2 bases and 8 bases, there was a span of 9 bases. This CDR3 has 12 residues. CDR3 region: CASSLSLWEAFF. Here the CDR3 DNA reads TGTGCCAGCAGCTTAAGTTTGTGGGAAGCTTTCTTT.

V is TRBV5-6 and J is TRBJ1-1; no definite D call. V lost 0 bases to trimming and J lost 3 bases, with 3 bases between them. Germline V gene data show CDR1 as SGHDT and CDR2 as YYEEEE. The CDR3 length is 12 residues. DNA for the CDR3: TGTGCCAGCAGCTTGGTCTACACTGAAGCTTTCTTT. Its protein product is CASSLVYTEAFF.

The genes are TRBV30 and TRBJ1-4; D may be TRBD1 (5 bases). Germline V gene sequence: CDR1 GTSNPN, CDR2 SVGIG (reference sequence). Trimming pared 0 bases from V and 4 bases from J, leaving 15 bases between. The CDR3 covers 16 residues. The CDR3 bases are TGTGCCTGGAGTGTAGGGCCGGCAGGGCATAATGAAAAACTGTTTTTT. Translation: CAWSVGPAGHNEKLFF.

The V call is TRBV20-1, the J call TRBJ1-2; no clear D gene. The germline CDR1 and CDR2 sequences are DFQATT and SNEGSKA (reference sequence). The CDR3 extends over 11 amino acids. This CDR3 reads CSWSSNYGYTF. CDR3 DNA sequence: TGCAGCTGGAGTTCTAACTATGGCTACACCTTC.

The chain links TRBV5-1 to TRBJ2-3; tentatively, D is TRBD1 (5 bases). The V gene lost 0 bases and the J gene lost 1 base, with 12 bases spanning the gap. The CDR3 length is 16 residues. CDR1 and CDR2 from the germline V gene are SGHRS and YFSETQ. The CDR3 DNA is TGCGCCAGCAGCTTGGGACATGGGGCAGGCACAGATACGCAGTATTTT. This translates into CASSLGHGAGTDTQYF. The whole variable domain, filled in from reference TRBV5-1 and TRBJ2-3, reads KAGVTQTPRYLIKTRGQQVTLSCSPISGHRSVSWYQQTPGQGLQFLFEYFSETQRNKGNFPGRFSGRQFSNSRSEMNVSTLELGDSALYLCASSLGHGAGTDTQYFGPGTRLTVL.

This chain connects TRBV30 to TRBJ2-1; D ambiguous. The length of the CDR3 is 10 residues. CDR1 and CDR2 from the germline V gene are GTSNPN and SVGIG (reference sequence). Trimming left V 0 bases short and J 9 bases short, with 3 bases between. DNA for the CDR3: TGTGCCTGGAGTGTACGTGAGCAGTTCTTC. Translation gives CAWSVREQFF.

J is TRBJ2-2 and V is TRBV10-3; 9 nucleotides agree with TRBD1. Per the germline V gene, CDR1 is ENHRY and CDR2 is SYGVKD. The junction had 5 bases not matched to a gene; V was cut back by 5 bases and J by 7 bases. CDR3 size: 14 residues. The CDR3 region is CAISLGQGIGELFF. In nucleotides, the CDR3 is TGTGCCATCAGTCTCGGACAGGGGATCGGGGAGCTGTTTTTT.

Regarding this clone: The sample contains more than one DNA sequence encoding this CDR3. The V and J genes are TRBV30 and TRBJ2-7, with D perhaps TRBD2 (6 bases). Between the trimmed V and J ends, which lost 0 bases and 10 bases, there was a span of 10 bases. Looked up from germline, CDR1 is GTSNPN and CDR2 is SVGIG (reference sequence). CDR3 length equals 11 residues. The CDR3 protein is CAWSVTGEQYF. The CDR3 DNA sequence: TGTGCCTGGAGTGTAACGGGGGAACAGTACTTC.

The rearrangement uses TRBV7-3 and TRBJ2-3, with TRBD2 matching over 10 bases. After removal of 3 bases from V and 6 bases from J, the junction contained 0 bases not matched to a gene. This CDR3 has 13 residues. The germline V gene encodes CDR1 SGHTA and CDR2 FQGTGA. The CDR3, as DNA: TGTGCCAGCAGCTTGGGACTAGCGGATACGCAGTATTTT. Encoded protein: CASSLGLADTQYF.

The chain employs TRBV14 and TRBJ2-3; 9 positions match TRBD2. The CDR3 length is 16 residues. Germline V lookup: CDR1 SGHDN, CDR2 FVKESK. Losses at the gene ends were 2 bases for V and 5 bases for J; bases not matched to a gene: 8. The CDR3: CASSQYAGGPEDTQYF. Written as DNA, the CDR3 is TGTGCCAGCAGCCAATATGCGGGGGGGCCTGAAGATACGCAGTATTTT.

This clone showed up just once. V gene TRBV6-1 combines with J gene TRBJ1-6, with 9 bases identical to TRBD1. Unmatched junction bases numbered 6, after V lost 3 bases and J lost 9 bases. The CDR3 runs to 15 residues. Germline lookup yields CDR1 MNHNS and CDR2 SASEGT. CDR3 region: CASSEQDRGSSPLHF. For the CDR3, the DNA is TGTGCCAGCAGTGAGCAGGACAGGGGCAGTTCACCCCTCCACTTT.

This clone has more than one count but fewer than ten. The chain is built from TRBV5-1 and TRBJ2-2; 8 bases fit TRBD1. The CDR3 runs 16 residues. Germline loops: CDR1 SGHRS, CDR2 YFSETQ. V dropped 0 bases and J dropped 7; count of bases not matched to a gene: 8. In nucleotides, the CDR3 is TGCGCCAGCAGCTTGGTCGTCAGGGGGCAAGGCGGGGAGCTGTTTTTT. Encoded protein: CASSLVVRGQGGELFF. The whole variable domain, filled in from reference TRBV5-1 and TRBJ2-2, reads KAGVTQTPRYLIKTRGQQVTLSCSPISGHRSVSWYQQTPGQGLQFLFEYFSETQRNKGNFPGRFSGRQFSNSRSEMNVSTLELGDSALYLCASSLVVRGQGGELFFGEGSRLTVL.

This rearrangement joins TRBV30 to TRBJ1-4; TRBD1 matches 11 bases. Looked up from germline, CDR1 is GTSNPN and CDR2 is SVGIG (reference sequence). V dropped 4 bases and J dropped 6; count of bases not matched to a gene: 4. This CDR3 contains 14 residues. CDR3 nucleotides: TGTGCCTGGAACGAGGACAGGGGGCATGAAAAACTGTTTTTT. Its translation is CAWNEDRGHEKLFF.